Below, 11 T cell receptor beta chains from the same sample are listed, as sequenced in a study of read filtering for tumor transcriptome and immune sequencing. This library used roughly 0.4 ug RNA and molecular barcoded adaptors spanning alpha/delta and beta/gamma chains. TCRdb independently ran MiXCR on the reads; one entry per CDR3 protein. The sample shows 30,000 to 50,000 distinct CDR3 sequences, approximately 12% of them seen only once. The sample comprised a population of CD138-negative cells sorted from bone marrow. Receptors were obtained from a donor aged 40 or older with multiple myeloma.

This clonotype was counted only a few times. It may be a read error: a sequence one base away is much more abundant. The J gene is TRBJ2-6, the V gene TRBV18; D possibly corresponds to TRBD2 (6 bases). The CDR3 spans 14 residues. CDR1 and CDR2 (germline): KGHSH, LQKENI. The CDR3 nucleotides read TGTGCCTGCTCACCGGGAGCTGGGGCCAACGTCCTGACTTTC. The encoded protein is CACSPGAGANVLTF.

This clonotype was counted ten times or more. A read error may produce the germline difference seen at one junction end. V and J are TRBV6-5 and TRBJ2-7, with D perhaps given as TRBD1 or TRBD2 (5 bases each). Germline CDR1 MNHEY, CDR2 SVGAGI. This CDR3 is built from 13 residues. CDR3 DNA sequence: TGTGCCAGCAGTTACTCGCCGTCAAGGGACGCCTCCTTC. Encoded protein: CASSYSPSRDASF.

This clonotype was observed a handful of times. This likely reflects a read error, since a far larger clone is one base away. The J gene is TRBJ2-7, the V gene TRBV11-2; D is possibly TRBD1 (6 bases). CDR1 is SGHAT, CDR2 FQNNGV, per germline. This CDR3 spans 13 amino acids. CDR3 coding DNA: TGTGCCAGCAACCAGGGGTGGCCCTACAAGCAGTACTTC. Encoded protein: CASNQGWPYKQYF.

The table lists this clonotype with many counts. The rearrangement links TRBV10-3 to TRBJ2-1, with 8 bases identical to TRBD1. In germline, CDR1 is ENHRY, CDR2 SYGVKD. Unmatched junction bases numbered 2, after V lost 2 bases and J lost 5 bases. The CDR3 runs 14 residues. The CDR3 DNA sequence: TGTGCCATCAGTGAGGGACAGGGTGACAATGAGCAGTTCTTC. This codes for CAISEGQGDNEQFF.

In this sample, this clonotype turned up many times. This sequence joins TRBV7-9 and TRBJ2-5; D is perhaps TRBD2 (6 bases). The germline V and J ends were trimmed by 1 base and 6 bases, with 12 bases remaining between them. CDR1 is SEHNR and CDR2 is FQNEAQ in the germline V gene (reference sequence). The CDR3 totals 14 residues. The CDR3 nucleotides read TGTGCCAGCAGCTTAGTTGGCGGGGAGCAGACCCAGTACTTC. This translates into CASSLVGGEQTQYF.

This clonotype was seen ten or more times. This chain joins TRBV29-1 and TRBJ1-1; 7 nucleotides match TRBD1. Germline V gives CDR1 SQVTM, CDR2 ANQGSEA. V lost 6 bases to trimming and J lost 1 base; unmatched junction nucleotides: 5. This CDR3 has 13 amino acids. CDR3 residues: CSVEDRRNTEAFF. The CDR3 DNA reads TGCAGCGTGGAGGACAGGAGGAACACTGAAGCTTTCTTT. The full variable domain, rest sourced from reference TRBV29-1 and TRBJ1-1, is SAVISQKPSRDICQRGTSLTIQCQVDSQVTMMFWYRQQPGQSLTLIATANQGSEATYESGFVIDKFPISRPNLTFSTLTVSNMSPEDSSIYLCSVEDRRNTEAFFGQGTRLTVV.

The rearrangement links TRBV20-1 to TRBJ2-1; a possible D gene is TRBD1 (6 bases). V gave up 0 bases and J gave up 4 bases, with 19 bases separating them. Per germline, CDR1 DFQATT and CDR2 SNEGSKA (reference sequence). The CDR3 is 17 amino acids. The CDR3 DNA reads TGCAGTGCTAGAGATCCCCCTGGGGGCGCAGCTTACAATGAGCAGTTCTTC. It codes for CSARDPPGGAAYNEQFF.

This clonotype was recorded many times. The J gene is TRBJ2-3, the V gene TRBV7-9; 9 bases agree with TRBD1. The junction had 5 bases not matched to a gene; V was cut back by 4 bases and J by 3 bases. CDR3 length: 15 amino acids. Germline V gene sequence: CDR1 SEHNR, CDR2 FQNEAQ (reference sequence). CDR3 sequence reads: CASSYLTGGTDTQYF. CDR3 nucleotide sequence: TGTGCCAGCAGCTACTTGACAGGGGGTACAGATACGCAGTATTTT.

Note on this clonotype: The junction does not match germline at one end; this may be a read error. The chain joins TRBV6-2 or TRBV6-3 to TRBJ1-1; D uncertain. The CDR3 is 13 residues long. Germline CDR1 reads MNHEY; CDR2 reads SVGEGT. The CDR3 loop reads CAGSTSPYSEAFF. The CDR3, as DNA: TGTGCCGGCAGTACTTCGCCGTATTCTGAAGCTTTCTTT.

As regards this clonotype: With only one base between it and a far larger clone, this is likely a read error. The chain combines TRBV7-2 with TRBJ2-1; 8 bases agree with TRBD2. The germline V gene encodes CDR1 SGHTA and CDR2 FQGNSA. V lost 5 bases and J lost 10; bases outside the gene matches: 13. The CDR3 totals 15 residues. This CDR3 is CASSPRRAGVEEQFF. The CDR3 DNA is TGTGCCAGCAGCCCCCGACGAGCGGGGGTCGAGGAGCAGTTCTTC.

This clonotype was seen only a few times. It may be a read error: a sequence one base away is much more abundant. The gene calls are TRBV28 and TRBJ2-6; perhaps TRBD2 as D (6 bases). The ends were cut back, 6 bases at V and 2 bases at J, with 11 bases in the middle. The germline V gene has CDR1 MDHEN and CDR2 SYDVKM. The CDR3 extends over 15 amino acids. The CDR3 loop is CASSLSGAGANVLTF. DNA for the CDR3: TGTGCCAGCAGCTTGTCGGGGGCTGGGGCCAACGTCCTGACTTTC. Based on the CDR3 plus reference TRBV28 and TRBJ2-6, the full variable domain is DVKVTQSSRYLVKRTGEKVFLECVQDMDHENMFWYRQDPGLGLRLIYFSYDVKMKEKGDIPEGYSVSREKKERFSLILESASTNQTSMYLCASSLSGAGANVLTFGAGSRLTVL.